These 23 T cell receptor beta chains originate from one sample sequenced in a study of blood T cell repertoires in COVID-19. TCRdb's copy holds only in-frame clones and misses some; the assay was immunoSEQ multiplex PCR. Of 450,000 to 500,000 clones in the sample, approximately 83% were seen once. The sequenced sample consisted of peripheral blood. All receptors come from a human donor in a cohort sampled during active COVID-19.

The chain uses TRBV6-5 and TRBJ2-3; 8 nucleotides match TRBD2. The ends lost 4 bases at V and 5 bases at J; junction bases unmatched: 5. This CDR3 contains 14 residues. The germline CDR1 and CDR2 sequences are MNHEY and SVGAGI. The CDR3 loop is CASSSGGGGDTQYF. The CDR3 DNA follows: TGTGCCAGCAGTTCGGGAGGGGGAGGAGATACGCAGTATTTT.

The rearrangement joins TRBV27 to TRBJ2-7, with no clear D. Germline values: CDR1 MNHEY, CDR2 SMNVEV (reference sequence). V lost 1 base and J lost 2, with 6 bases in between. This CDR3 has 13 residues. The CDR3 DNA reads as TGTGCCAGCAGTTTATTTTCCACCTACGAGCAGTACTTC. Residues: CASSLFSTYEQYF.

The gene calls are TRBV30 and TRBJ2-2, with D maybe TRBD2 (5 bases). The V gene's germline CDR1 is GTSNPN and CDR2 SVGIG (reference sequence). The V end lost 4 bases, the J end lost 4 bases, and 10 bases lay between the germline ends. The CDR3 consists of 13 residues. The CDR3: CAWTSYGTGELFF. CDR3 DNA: TGTGCCTGGACTAGCTACGGCACCGGGGAGCTGTTTTTT.

CDR3 nucleotide sequence: TGTGCCTGGAGTGTTGGACTAGTCATTAGTGAGCAGTTCTTC. Protein sequence: CAWSVGLVISEQFF. The chain joins TRBV30 to TRBJ2-1, with TRBD2 identical over 7 bases. Trimming took 0 bases from V and 9 from J; bases not matched to a gene: 8. Germline V gene sequence: CDR1 GTSNPN, CDR2 SVGIG (reference sequence). This CDR3 contains 14 residues.

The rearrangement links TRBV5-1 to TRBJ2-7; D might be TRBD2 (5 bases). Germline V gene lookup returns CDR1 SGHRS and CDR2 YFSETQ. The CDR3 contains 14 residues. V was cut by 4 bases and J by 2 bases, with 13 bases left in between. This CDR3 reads CASSVGESTYEQYF. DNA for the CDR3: TGCGCCAGCAGCGTGGGAGAGTCTACCTACGAGCAGTACTTC.

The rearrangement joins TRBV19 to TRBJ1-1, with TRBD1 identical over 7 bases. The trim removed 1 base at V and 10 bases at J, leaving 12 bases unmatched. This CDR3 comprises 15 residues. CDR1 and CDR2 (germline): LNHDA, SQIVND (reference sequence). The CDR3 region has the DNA TGTGCCAGTAGTATAGTGCCGGGACAGTCCCGGCGAGCTTTCTTT. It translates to CASSIVPGQSRRAFF.

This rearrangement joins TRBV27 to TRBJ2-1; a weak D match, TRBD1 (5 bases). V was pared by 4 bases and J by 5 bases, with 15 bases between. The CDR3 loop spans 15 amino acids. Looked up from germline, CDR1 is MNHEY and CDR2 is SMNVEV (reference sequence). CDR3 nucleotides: TGTGCCAGCAGTTCCTCAGGACATGGGGACAATGAGCAGTTCTTC. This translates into CASSSSGHGDNEQFF.

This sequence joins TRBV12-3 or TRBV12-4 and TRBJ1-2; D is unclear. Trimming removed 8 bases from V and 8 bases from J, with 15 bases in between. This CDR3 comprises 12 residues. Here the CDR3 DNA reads TGTGCCAGCTCGGAGGGTCTTTACGGCTACACCTTC. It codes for CASSEGLYGYTF.

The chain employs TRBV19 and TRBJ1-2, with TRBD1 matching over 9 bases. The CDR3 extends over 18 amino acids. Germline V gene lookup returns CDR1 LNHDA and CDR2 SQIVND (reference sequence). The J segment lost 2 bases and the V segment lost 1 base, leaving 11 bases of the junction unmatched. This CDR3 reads CASSIVAPTQGANYGYTF. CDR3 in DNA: TGTGCCAGTAGTATAGTAGCCCCTACACAGGGGGCGAACTATGGCTACACCTTC.

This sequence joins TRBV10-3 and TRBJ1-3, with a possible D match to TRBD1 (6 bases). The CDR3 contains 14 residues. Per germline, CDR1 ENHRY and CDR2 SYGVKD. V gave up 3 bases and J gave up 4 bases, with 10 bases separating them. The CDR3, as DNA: TGTGCCATCAGTGACGTGGGGGCCGGAAACACCATATATTTT. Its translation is CAISDVGAGNTIYF.

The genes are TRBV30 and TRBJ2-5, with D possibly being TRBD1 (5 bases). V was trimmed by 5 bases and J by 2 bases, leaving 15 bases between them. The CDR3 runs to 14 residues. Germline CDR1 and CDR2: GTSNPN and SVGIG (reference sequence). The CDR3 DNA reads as TGTGCCTGGGATAAACAGGACGGGCAAGAGACCCAGTACTTC. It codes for CAWDKQDGQETQYF.

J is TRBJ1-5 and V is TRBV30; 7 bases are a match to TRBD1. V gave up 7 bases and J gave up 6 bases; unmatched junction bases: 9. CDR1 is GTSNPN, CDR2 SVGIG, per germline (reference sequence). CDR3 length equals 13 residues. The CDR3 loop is CAYQGVVGQPQHF. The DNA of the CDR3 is TGTGCCTACCAGGGGGTGGTGGGTCAGCCCCAGCATTTT.

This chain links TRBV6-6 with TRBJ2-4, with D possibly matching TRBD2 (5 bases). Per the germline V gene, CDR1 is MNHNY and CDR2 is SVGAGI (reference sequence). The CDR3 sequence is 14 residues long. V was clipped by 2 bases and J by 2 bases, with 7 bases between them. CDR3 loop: CASSYPGTKNIQYF. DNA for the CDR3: TGTGCCAGCAGTTACCCCGGGACCAAAAACATTCAGTACTTC.

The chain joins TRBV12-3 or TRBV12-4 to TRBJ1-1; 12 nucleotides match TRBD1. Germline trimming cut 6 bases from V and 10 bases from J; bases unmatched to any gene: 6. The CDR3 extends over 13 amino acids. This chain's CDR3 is CASSPGQGATAFF. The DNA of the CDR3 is TGTGCCAGCAGCCCGGGACAGGGGGCAACAGCTTTCTTT.

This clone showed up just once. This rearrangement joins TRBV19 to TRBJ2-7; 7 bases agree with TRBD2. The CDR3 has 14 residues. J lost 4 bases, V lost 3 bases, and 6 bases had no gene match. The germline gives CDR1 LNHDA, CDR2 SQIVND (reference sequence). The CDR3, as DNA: TGTGCCAGTAGTATCGGCCGCGGGGGATACGAGCAGTACTTC. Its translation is CASSIGRGGYEQYF.

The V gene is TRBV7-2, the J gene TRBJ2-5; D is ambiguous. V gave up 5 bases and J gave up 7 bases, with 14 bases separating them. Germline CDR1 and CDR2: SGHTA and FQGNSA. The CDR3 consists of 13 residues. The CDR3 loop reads CASSAASSGTQYF. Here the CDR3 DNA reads TGTGCCAGCAGCGCCGCCTCTTCAGGGACCCAGTACTTC.

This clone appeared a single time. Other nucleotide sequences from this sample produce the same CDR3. CDR3 sequence reads: CASSSLAGGDNEQFF. The CDR3 DNA reads as TGCGCCAGCAGCTCACTAGCGGGAGGTGACAATGAGCAGTTCTTC. The V gene is TRBV5-1, the J gene TRBJ2-1, with 12 positions matching TRBD2. The V gene's germline CDR1 is SGHRS and CDR2 YFSETQ. Germline trimming cut 3 bases from V and 5 bases from J; bases unmatched to any gene: 3. The CDR3 runs 15 residues.

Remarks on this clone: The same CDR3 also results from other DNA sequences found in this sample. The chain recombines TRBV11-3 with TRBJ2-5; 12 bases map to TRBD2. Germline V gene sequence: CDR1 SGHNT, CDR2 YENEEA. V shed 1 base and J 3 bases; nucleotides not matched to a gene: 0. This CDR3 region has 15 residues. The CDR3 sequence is CASSLGLAGEETQYF. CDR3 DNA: TGTGCCAGCAGCTTAGGACTAGCGGGAGAAGAGACCCAGTACTTC.

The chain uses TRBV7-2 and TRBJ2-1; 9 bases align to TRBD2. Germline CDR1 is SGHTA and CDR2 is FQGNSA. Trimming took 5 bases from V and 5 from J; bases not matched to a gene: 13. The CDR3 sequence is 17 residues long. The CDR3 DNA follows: TGTGCCAGCAGCCCCCGACTAGGGCGGGAGGGAGACAATGAGCAGTTCTTC. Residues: CASSPRLGREGDNEQFF.

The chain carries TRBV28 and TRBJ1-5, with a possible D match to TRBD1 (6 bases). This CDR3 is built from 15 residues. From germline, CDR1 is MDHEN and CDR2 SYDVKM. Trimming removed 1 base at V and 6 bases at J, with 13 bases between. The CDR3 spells CASSLSRGRFQPQHF. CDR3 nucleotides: TGTGCCAGCAGTTTATCCAGGGGAAGATTTCAGCCCCAGCATTTT.

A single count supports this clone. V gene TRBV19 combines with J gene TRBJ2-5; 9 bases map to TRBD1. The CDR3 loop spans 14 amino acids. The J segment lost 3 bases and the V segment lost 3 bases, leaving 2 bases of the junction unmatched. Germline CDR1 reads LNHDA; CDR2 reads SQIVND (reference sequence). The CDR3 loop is CASSIRDREETQYF. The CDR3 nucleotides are TGTGCCAGTAGTATCAGGGACAGGGAAGAGACCCAGTACTTC.

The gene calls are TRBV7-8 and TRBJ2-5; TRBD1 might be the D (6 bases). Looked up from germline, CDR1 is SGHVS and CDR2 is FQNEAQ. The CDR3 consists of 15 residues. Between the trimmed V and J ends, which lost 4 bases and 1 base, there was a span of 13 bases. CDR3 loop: CASSSSGQSQETQYF. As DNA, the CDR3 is TGTGCCAGCAGCTCAAGCGGACAGTCCCAAGAGACCCAGTACTTC.

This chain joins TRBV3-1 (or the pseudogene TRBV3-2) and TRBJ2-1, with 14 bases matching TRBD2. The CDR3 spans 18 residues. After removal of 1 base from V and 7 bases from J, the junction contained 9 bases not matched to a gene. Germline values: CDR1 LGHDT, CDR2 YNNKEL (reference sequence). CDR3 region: CASSQAGLAGGGWNEQFF. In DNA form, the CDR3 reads TGTGCCAGCAGCCAAGCCGGACTAGCGGGAGGAGGTTGGAATGAGCAGTTCTTC.